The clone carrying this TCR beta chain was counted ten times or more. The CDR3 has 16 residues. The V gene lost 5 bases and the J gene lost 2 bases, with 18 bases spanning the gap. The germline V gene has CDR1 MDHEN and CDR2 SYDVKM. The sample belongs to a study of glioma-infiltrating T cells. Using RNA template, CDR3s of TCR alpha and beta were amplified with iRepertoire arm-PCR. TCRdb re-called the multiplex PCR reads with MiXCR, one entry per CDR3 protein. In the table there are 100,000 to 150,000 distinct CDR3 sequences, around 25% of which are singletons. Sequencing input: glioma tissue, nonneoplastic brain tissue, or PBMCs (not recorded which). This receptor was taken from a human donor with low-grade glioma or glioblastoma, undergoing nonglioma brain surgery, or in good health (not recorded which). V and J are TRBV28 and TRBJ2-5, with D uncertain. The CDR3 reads CASSRDGSLSQETQYF. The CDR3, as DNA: TGTGCCAGCAGTCGTGACGGCTCCCTTAGTCAAGAGACCCAGTACTTC.